This TCR beta chain was observed in a study of vaccination and CD4 T cells after COVID-19. Trimming cost V 3 bases and J 6 bases; bases outside gene matches: 11. This CDR3 region has 16 residues. The germline CDR1 and CDR2 sequences are KGHDR and SFDVKD. With the Oncomine TCR Beta short-read assay, DNA from cultured CD4+ T cells was sequenced. TCRdb redid the calling of the PCR reads with MiXCR, one entry per CDR3 protein. The table includes some 14,000 distinct CDR3 sequences, under 25% detected once. Overall study results and limits: Post-vaccination reactive clonotypes (median approximately 36) did not differ significantly from post-infection (more than 20).

This clonotype has a handful of counts. The antigen remains unidentified. The treatment here: approximately nine-day PBMC culture with coronavirus spike peptide pools or control peptides (ViraFEST assay). Sequenced: cultured CD4+ T cells from blood. V usage is TRBV24-1 and J usage is TRBJ2-7; 9 positions match TRBD1. The sequence was obtained from a human donor with COVID-19. CDR3 loop: CATSDGTGWGLSEQYF. The CDR3 DNA reads as TGTGCCACCAGTGATGGGACAGGGTGGGGGCTGAGCGAGCAGTACTTC.